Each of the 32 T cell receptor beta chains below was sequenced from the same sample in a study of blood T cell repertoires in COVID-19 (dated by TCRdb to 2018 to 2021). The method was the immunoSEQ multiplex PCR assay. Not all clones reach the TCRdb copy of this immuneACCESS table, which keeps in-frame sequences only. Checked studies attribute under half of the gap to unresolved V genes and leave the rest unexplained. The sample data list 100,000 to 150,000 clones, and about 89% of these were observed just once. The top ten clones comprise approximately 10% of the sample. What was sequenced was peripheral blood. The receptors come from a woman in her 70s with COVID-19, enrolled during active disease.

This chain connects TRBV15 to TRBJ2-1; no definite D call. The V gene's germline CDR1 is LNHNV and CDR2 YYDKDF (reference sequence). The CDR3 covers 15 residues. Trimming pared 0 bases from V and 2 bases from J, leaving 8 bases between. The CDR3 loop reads CATSRDPEPYNEQFF. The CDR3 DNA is TGTGCCACCAGCAGAGACCCGGAGCCCTACAATGAGCAGTTCTTC.

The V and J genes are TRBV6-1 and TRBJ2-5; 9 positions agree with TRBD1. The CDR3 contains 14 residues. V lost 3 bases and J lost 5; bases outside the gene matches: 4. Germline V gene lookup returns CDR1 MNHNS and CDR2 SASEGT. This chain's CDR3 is CASSDGQGRETQYF. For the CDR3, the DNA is TGTGCCAGCAGTGACGGACAGGGGCGGGAGACCCAGTACTTC.

CDR3 in DNA: TGTGCCAGCAGAGACGGAAGGGAGGGGTTGGAGTTCTTC. It specifies CASRDGREGLEFF. This sequence joins TRBV6-5 and TRBJ2-1; 7 nucleotides line up with TRBD2. The CDR3 sequence is 13 residues long. Germline V lookup: CDR1 MNHEY, CDR2 SVGAGI. The trim removed 6 bases at V and 14 bases at J, leaving 13 bases unmatched.

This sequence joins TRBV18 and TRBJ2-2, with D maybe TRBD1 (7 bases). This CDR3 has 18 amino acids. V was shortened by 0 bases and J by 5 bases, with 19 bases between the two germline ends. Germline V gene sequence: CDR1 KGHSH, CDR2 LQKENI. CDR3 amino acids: CASSPPRGQEGKTGELFF. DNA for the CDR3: TGTGCCAGCTCACCACCGCGAGGACAGGAGGGAAAGACCGGGGAGCTGTTTTTT.

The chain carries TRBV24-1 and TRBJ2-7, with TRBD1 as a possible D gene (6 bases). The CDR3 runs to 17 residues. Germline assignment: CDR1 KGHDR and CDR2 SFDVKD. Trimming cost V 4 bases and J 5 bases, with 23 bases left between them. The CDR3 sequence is CATSDSVSQGRIHEQYF. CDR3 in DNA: TGTGCCACCAGTGACTCAGTCTCACAGGGACGGATCCACGAGCAGTACTTC.

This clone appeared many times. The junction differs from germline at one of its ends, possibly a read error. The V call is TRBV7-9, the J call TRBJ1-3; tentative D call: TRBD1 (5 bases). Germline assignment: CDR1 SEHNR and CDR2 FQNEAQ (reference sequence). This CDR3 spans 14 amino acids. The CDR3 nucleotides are TGTGCCAGCAGCTCCTATACGGGGGGAATCACCATATATTTT. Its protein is CASSSYTGGITIYF.

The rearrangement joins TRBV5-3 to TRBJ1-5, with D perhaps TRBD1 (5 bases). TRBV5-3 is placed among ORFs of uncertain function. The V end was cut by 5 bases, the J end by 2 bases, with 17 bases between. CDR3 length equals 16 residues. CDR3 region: CARRRGHSKGNQPQHF. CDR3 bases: TGTGCCAGAAGACGTGGACATTCCAAGGGCAATCAGCCCCAGCATTTT.

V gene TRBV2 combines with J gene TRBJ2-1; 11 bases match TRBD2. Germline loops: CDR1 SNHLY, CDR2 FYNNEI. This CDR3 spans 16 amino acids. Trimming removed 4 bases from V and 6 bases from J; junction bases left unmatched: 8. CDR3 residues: CASSGSGGAVINEQFF. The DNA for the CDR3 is TGTGCCAGCAGTGGTAGCGGGGGGGCCGTTATCAATGAGCAGTTCTTC.

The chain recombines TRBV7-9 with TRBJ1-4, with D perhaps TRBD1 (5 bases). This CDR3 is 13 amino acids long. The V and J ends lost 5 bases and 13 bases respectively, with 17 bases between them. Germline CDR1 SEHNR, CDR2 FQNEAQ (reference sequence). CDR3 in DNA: TGTGCCAGCAGCGCGTCTGGGGGGACCGGACTGTTTTTT. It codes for CASSASGGTGLFF.

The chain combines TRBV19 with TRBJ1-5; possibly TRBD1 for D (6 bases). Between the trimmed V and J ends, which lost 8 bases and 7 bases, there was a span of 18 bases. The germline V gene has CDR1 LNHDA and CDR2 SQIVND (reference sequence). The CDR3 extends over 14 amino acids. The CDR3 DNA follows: TGTGCCAGTCTTCCACAGGGTTTTGGGCAGCCCCAGCATTTT. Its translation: CASLPQGFGQPQHF.

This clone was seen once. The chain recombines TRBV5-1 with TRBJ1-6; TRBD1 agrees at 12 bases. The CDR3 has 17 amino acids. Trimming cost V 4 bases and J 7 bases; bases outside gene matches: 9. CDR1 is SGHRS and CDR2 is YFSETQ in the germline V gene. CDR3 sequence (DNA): TGCGCCAGCAGCGCCCGGGACAGGGGGCGCATGAATTCACCCCTCCACTTT. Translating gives CASSARDRGRMNSPLHF.

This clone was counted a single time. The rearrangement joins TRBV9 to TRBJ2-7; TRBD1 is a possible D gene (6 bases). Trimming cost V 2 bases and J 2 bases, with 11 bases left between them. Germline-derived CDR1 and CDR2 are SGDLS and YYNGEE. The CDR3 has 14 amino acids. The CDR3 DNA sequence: TGTGCCAGCAGCGTCTCACAGGGCCCCTACGAGCAGTACTTC. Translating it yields CASSVSQGPYEQYF.

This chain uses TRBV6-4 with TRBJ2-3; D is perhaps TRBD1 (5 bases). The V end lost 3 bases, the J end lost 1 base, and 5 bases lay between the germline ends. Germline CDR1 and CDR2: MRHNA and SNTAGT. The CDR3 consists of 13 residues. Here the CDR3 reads CASSEQGTDTQYF. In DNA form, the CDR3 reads TGTGCCAGCAGTGAACAGGGCACAGATACGCAGTATTTT.

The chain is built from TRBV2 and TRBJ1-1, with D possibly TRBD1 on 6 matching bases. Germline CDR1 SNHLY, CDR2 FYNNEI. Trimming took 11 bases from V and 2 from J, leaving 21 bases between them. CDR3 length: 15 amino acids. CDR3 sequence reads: CADRSPEQGNTEAFF. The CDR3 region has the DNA TGTGCCGACCGATCCCCCGAACAGGGAAACACTGAAGCTTTCTTT.

CDR3 amino acids: CASAQRRELEKLFF. In DNA form, the CDR3 reads TGTGCCAGCGCCCAACGCCGGGAGCTTGAAAAACTGTTTTTT. The V call is TRBV2, the J call TRBJ1-4; no firm D call. The CDR3 runs 14 residues. Trimming removed 8 bases at V and 7 bases at J, with 17 bases between. Germline V lookup: CDR1 SNHLY, CDR2 FYNNEI.

The CDR3 DNA reads as TGTGCCAGTAGTATTGTGACAGGGGAAACTGAAGCTTTCTTT. Amino acids: CASSIVTGETEAFF. The chain uses TRBV19 and TRBJ1-1, with TRBD1 identical over 8 bases. J lost 5 bases, V lost 3 bases, and 5 bases had no gene match. Germline V gene sequence: CDR1 LNHDA, CDR2 SQIVND (reference sequence). This CDR3 is 14 amino acids long.

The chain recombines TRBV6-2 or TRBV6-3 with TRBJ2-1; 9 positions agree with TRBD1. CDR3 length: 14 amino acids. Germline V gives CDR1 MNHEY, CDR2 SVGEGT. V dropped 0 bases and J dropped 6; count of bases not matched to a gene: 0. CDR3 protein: CASSYSTGGNEQFF. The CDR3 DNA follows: TGTGCCAGCAGTTACTCGACAGGGGGCAATGAGCAGTTCTTC.

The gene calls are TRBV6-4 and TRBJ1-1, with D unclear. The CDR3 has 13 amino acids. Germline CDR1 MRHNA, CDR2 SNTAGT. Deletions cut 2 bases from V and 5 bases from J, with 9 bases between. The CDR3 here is CASSDGTGTEAFF. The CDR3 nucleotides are TGTGCCAGCAGTGACGGAACGGGAACTGAAGCTTTCTTT.

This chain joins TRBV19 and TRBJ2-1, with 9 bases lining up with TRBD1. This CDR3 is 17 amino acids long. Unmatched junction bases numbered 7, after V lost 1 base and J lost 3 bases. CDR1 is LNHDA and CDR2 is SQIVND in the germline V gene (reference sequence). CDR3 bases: TGTGCCAGTAGTATAGGTCCCGGGACAGGGATCTACAATGAGCAGTTCTTC. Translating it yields CASSIGPGTGIYNEQFF. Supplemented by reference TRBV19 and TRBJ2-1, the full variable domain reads DGGITQSPKYLFRKEGQNVTLSCEQNLNHDAMYWYRQDPGQGLRLIYYSQIVNDFQKGDIAEGYSVSREKKESFPLTVTSAQKNPTAFYLCASSIGPGTGIYNEQFFGPGTRLTVL.

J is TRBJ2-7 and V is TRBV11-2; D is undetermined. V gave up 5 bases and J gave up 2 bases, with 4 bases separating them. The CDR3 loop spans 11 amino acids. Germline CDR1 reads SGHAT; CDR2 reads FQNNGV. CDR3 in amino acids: CASSTAYEQYF. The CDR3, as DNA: TGTGCCAGCAGCACGGCCTACGAGCAGTACTTC.

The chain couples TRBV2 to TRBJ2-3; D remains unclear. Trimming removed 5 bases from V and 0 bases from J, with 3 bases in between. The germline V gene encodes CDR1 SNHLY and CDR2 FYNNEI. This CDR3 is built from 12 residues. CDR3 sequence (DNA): TGTGCCAGCAGTACTAGCACAGATACGCAGTATTTT. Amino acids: CASSTSTDTQYF.

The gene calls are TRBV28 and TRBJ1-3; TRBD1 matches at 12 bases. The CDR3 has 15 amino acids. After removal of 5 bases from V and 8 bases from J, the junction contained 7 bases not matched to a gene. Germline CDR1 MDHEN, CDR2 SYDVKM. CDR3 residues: CASSVPGQGAHTIYF. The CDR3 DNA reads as TGTGCCAGCAGTGTACCGGGACAGGGGGCGCACACCATATATTTT. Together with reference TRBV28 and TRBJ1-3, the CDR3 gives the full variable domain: DVKVTQSSRYLVKRTGEKVFLECVQDMDHENMFWYRQDPGLGLRLIYFSYDVKMKEKGDIPEGYSVSREKKERFSLILESASTNQTSMYLCASSVPGQGAHTIYFGEGSWLTVV.

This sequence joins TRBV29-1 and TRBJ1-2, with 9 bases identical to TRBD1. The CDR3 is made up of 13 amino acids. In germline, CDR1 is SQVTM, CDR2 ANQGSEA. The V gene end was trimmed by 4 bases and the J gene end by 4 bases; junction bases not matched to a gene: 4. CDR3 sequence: CSVGDRDSYGYTF. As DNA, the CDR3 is TGCAGCGTTGGGGACAGGGATAGCTATGGCTACACCTTC.

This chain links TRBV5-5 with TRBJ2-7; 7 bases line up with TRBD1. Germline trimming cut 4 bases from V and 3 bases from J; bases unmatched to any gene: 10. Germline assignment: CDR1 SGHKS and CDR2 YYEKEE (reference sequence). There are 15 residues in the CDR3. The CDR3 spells CASSQPGQLIYEQYF. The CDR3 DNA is TGTGCCAGCAGCCAACCGGGACAGCTAATCTACGAGCAGTACTTC.

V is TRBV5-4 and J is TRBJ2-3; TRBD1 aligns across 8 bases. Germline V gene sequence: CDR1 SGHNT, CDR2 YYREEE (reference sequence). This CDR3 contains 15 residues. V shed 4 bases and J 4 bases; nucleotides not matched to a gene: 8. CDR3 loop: CASSRYRGAADTQYF. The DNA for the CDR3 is TGTGCCAGCAGCAGATACAGGGGGGCGGCAGATACGCAGTATTTT.

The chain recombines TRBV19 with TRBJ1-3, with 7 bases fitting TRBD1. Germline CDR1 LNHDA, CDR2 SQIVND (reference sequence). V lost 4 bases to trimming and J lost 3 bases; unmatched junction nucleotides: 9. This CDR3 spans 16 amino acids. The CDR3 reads CASSRSGGHHGNTIYF. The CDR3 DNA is TGTGCCAGTAGTAGGTCAGGGGGGCATCATGGAAACACCATATATTTT. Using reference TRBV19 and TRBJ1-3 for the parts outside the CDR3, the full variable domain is DGGITQSPKYLFRKEGQNVTLSCEQNLNHDAMYWYRQDPGQGLRLIYYSQIVNDFQKGDIAEGYSVSREKKESFPLTVTSAQKNPTAFYLCASSRSGGHHGNTIYFGEGSWLTVV.

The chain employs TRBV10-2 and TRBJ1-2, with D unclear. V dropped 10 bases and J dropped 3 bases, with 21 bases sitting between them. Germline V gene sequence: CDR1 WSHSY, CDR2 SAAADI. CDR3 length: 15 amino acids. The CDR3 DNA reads TGCGCCACCCAAGCCCTCAGCGGACTTTACTATGGCTACACCTTC. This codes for CATQALSGLYYGYTF.

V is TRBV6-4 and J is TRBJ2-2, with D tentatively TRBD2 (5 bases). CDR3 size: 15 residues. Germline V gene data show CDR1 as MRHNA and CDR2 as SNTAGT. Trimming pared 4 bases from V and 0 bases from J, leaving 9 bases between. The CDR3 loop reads CASSARAPNTGELFF. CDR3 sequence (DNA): TGTGCCAGCAGTGCGCGGGCCCCGAACACCGGGGAGCTGTTTTTT.

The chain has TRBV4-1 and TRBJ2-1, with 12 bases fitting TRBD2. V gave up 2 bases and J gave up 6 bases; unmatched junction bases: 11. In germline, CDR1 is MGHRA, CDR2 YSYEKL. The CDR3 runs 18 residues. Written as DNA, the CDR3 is TGCGCCAGCAGCCAAACACAAGATCCTAGCGGGGGGGGCAATGAGCAGTTCTTC. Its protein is CASSQTQDPSGGGNEQFF.

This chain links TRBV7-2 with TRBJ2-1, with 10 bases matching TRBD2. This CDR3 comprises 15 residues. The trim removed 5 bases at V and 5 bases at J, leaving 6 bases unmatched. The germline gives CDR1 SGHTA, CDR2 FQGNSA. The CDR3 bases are TGTGCCAGCAGCGTTAGCGGGGGGAACAACAATGAGCAGTTCTTC. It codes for CASSVSGGNNNEQFF. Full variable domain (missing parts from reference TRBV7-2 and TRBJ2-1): GAGVSQSPSNKVTEKGKDVELRCDPISGHTALYWYRQSLGQGLEFLIYFQGNSAPDKSGLPSDRFSAERTGGSVSTLTIQRTQQEDSAVYLCASSVSGGNNNEQFFGPGTRLTVL.

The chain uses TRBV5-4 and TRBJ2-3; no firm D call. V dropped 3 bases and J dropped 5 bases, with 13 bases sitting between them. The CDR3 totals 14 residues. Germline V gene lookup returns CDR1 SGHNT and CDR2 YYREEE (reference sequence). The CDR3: CASSSRGPGDTQYF. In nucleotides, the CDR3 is TGTGCCAGCAGCTCCCGTGGGCCCGGAGATACGCAGTATTTT.

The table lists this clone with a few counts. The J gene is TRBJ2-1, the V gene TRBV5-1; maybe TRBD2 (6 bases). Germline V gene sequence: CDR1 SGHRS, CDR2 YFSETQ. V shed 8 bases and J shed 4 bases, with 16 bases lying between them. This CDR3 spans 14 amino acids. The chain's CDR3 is CASAPGLSYNEQFF. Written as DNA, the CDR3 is TGCGCCAGTGCACCGGGACTTTCTTACAATGAGCAGTTCTTC.